Below, 32 T cell receptor beta chains from the same sample are listed, as sequenced in a study of T cell clones after liver transplantation. The table came from immunoSEQ multiplex PCR; TCRdb's copy has only in-frame clones and leaves some out. The sample yields around 60,000 clones, 70% to 75% seen once. Sequencing used CD4+ T cells from blood, obtained before liver transplant. These receptors originate from a human donor who received a liver transplant.

This clone was seen a handful of times. The gene calls are TRBV18 and TRBJ1-5; 8 bases map to TRBD1. The CDR3 has 15 amino acids. The V gene end was trimmed by 6 bases and the J gene end by 1 base; junction bases not matched to a gene: 5. Germline CDR1 is KGHSH and CDR2 is LQKENI. CDR3 amino acids: CASSPGQGSNQPQHF. The CDR3 bases are TGTGCCAGCTCCCCTGGACAGGGAAGCAATCAGCCCCAGCATTTT.

Only one count was recorded for this clone. This chain uses TRBV25-1 with TRBJ2-7; weak D call: TRBD1 (5 bases). The CDR3 sequence is 14 residues long. Per germline, CDR1 MGHDK and CDR2 SYGVNS. Trimming pared 6 bases from V and 6 bases from J, leaving 18 bases between. The CDR3 loop is CASRPPGRTLEQYF. The CDR3 DNA reads TGTGCCAGCAGGCCCCCGGGTCGGACACTCGAGCAGTACTTC.

V gene TRBV5-1 combines with J gene TRBJ1-5; tentatively, D is TRBD1 (6 bases). Germline CDR1 is SGHRS and CDR2 is YFSETQ. The germline V and J ends were trimmed by 5 bases and 3 bases, with 15 bases remaining between them. The CDR3 has 15 amino acids. The CDR3: CASSPGGGYNQPQHF. The CDR3 region has the DNA TGCGCCAGCAGTCCGGGGGGGGGCTACAATCAGCCCCAGCATTTT.

The rearrangement uses TRBV21-1 and TRBJ1-3; the table names TRBD1, a call not compared with the DNA. TRBV21-1 is an annotated pseudogene. There are 16 residues in the CDR3. CDR3 residues: CASSNGTGLTGNTIYF. As DNA, the CDR3 is TGTGCCAGCAGCAATGGGACAGGGCTGACTGGAAACACCATATATTTT.

The V and J genes are TRBV19 and TRBJ1-4, with D unresolved. CDR3 size: 14 residues. V dropped 3 bases and J dropped 4 bases, with 9 bases sitting between them. Per the germline V gene, CDR1 is LNHDA and CDR2 is SQIVND (reference sequence). The CDR3 loop reads CASSIERINEKLFF. As DNA, the CDR3 is TGTGCCAGTAGTATCGAGAGGATTAATGAAAAACTGTTTTTT. Supplemented by reference TRBV19 and TRBJ1-4, the full variable domain reads DGGITQSPKYLFRKEGQNVTLSCEQNLNHDAMYWYRQDPGQGLRLIYYSQIVNDFQKGDIAEGYSVSREKKESFPLTVTSAQKNPTAFYLCASSIERINEKLFFGSGTQLSVL.

V is TRBV6-6 and J is TRBJ1-5; 9 bases fit TRBD1. Germline CDR1 is MNHNY and CDR2 is SVGAGI (reference sequence). The CDR3 runs to 15 residues. Trimming took 7 bases from V and 10 from J; bases not matched to a gene: 14. The CDR3 region has the DNA TGTGCCAGCACCATTCCCCCGGGACAGGGACAACCCCAGCATTTT. Its protein is CASTIPPGQGQPQHF.

The V gene is TRBV2, the J gene TRBJ2-3; a possible D gene is TRBD2 (6 bases). CDR1 and CDR2 (germline): SNHLY, FYNNEI. The CDR3 covers 15 residues. Between the trimmed V and J ends, which lost 5 bases and 2 bases, there was a span of 14 bases. Here the CDR3 reads CASSTGDIYTDTQYF. Here the CDR3 DNA reads TGTGCCAGCAGTACGGGAGACATTTACACAGATACGCAGTATTTT. Full variable domain (outside the CDR3, taken from reference TRBV2 and TRBJ2-3): EPEVTQTPSHQVTQMGQEVILRCVPISNHLYFYWYRQILGQKVEFLVSFYNNEISEKSEIFDDQFSVERPDGSNFTLKIRSTKLEDSAMYFCASSTGDIYTDTQYFGPGTRLTVL.

The chain combines TRBV5-6 with TRBJ1-1; maybe TRBD1 (6 bases). This CDR3 region has 18 residues. The V end was cut by 1 base, the J end by 1 base, with 20 bases between. In germline, CDR1 is SGHDT, CDR2 YYEEEE. CDR3 residues: CASSLLRRGGGSNTEAFF. DNA of the CDR3: TGTGCCAGCAGCTTGCTGCGCAGGGGTGGTGGTTCGAACACTGAAGCTTTCTTT.

This clone was counted only a few times. This chain joins TRBV5-1 and TRBJ2-2; 13 nucleotides align to TRBD2. Germline V gene data show CDR1 as SGHRS and CDR2 as YFSETQ. After removal of 6 bases from V and 0 bases from J, the junction contained 11 bases not matched to a gene. The CDR3 is 19 amino acids. This CDR3 reads CASTYPRTSGGANTGELFF. In DNA form, the CDR3 reads TGCGCCAGCACCTATCCTAGGACTAGCGGGGGTGCGAACACCGGGGAGCTGTTTTTT.

V gene TRBV7-9 combines with J gene TRBJ2-3; 7 positions match TRBD1. Per germline, CDR1 SEHNR and CDR2 FQNEAQ (reference sequence). The CDR3 runs 15 residues. V was pared by 5 bases and J by 0 bases, with 5 bases of the junction left unmatched. CDR3 sequence reads: CASSLGQASTDTQYF. CDR3 nucleotides: TGTGCCAGCAGCCTCGGACAGGCGAGCACAGATACGCAGTATTTT.

For the CDR3, the DNA is TGTGCCAGCAGCGCCGGGGGGGGCTCCTACAATGAGCAGTTCTTC. It encodes CASSAGGGSYNEQFF. V gene TRBV5-4 combines with J gene TRBJ2-1; 8 positions match TRBD2. The CDR3 loop spans 15 amino acids. In germline, CDR1 is SGHNT, CDR2 YYREEE (reference sequence). With V trimmed by 4 bases and J by 0 bases, 3 bases remained unmatched. The full variable domain, rest sourced from reference TRBV5-4 and TRBJ2-1, is ETGVTQSPTHLIKTRGQQVTLRCSSQSGHNTVSWYQQALGQGPQFIFQYYREEENGRGNFPPRFSGLQFPNYSSELNVNALELDDSALYLCASSAGGGSYNEQFFGPGTRLTVL.

This clone showed up just a few times. The chain joins TRBV30 to TRBJ1-6; D call uncertain. Germline CDR1 reads GTSNPN; CDR2 reads SVGIG (reference sequence). This CDR3 region has 12 residues. V lost 8 bases, J lost 0 bases, and 5 bases lay in between. The CDR3 DNA reads as TGTGCCCTAAGCTCCTATAATTCACCCCTCCACTTT. This sequence encodes CALSSYNSPLHF.

The chain has TRBV19 and TRBJ2-6; D possibly corresponds to TRBD1 (6 bases). V lost 7 bases and J 1 base, leaving 17 bases between the germline ends. Germline CDR1 reads LNHDA; CDR2 reads SQIVND (reference sequence). The CDR3 extends over 17 amino acids. The CDR3 sequence: CASTHLDRGSGANVLTF. The DNA for the CDR3 is TGTGCCAGTACCCATCTGGACAGAGGATCTGGGGCCAACGTCCTGACTTTC.

The gene calls are TRBV4-2 and TRBJ1-2; 7 bases align to TRBD1. Germline V gene sequence: CDR1 LGHNA, CDR2 YNFKEQ. V shed 0 bases and J 8 bases; nucleotides not matched to a gene: 6. CDR3 size: 14 residues. The CDR3 DNA sequence: TGTGCCAGCAGCCAAGATCCCCAGGGGGAAGGCTACACCTTC. It codes for CASSQDPQGEGYTF.

V usage is TRBV5-1 and J usage is TRBJ2-1; 10 nucleotides agree with TRBD2. The V segment lost 0 bases and the J segment 4 bases; nucleotides outside the gene matches: 7. The CDR3 loop spans 17 amino acids. Germline assignment: CDR1 SGHRS and CDR2 YFSETQ. CDR3 nucleotides: TGCGCCAGCAGCTTGGGTAGCGGGGGGCCCTTATACAATGAGCAGTTCTTC. Its protein is CASSLGSGGPLYNEQFF.

V usage is TRBV28 and J usage is TRBJ2-7; 8 bases fit TRBD1. Germline lookup yields CDR1 MDHEN and CDR2 SYDVKM. Trimming cost V 4 bases and J 1 base; bases outside gene matches: 9. This CDR3 is built from 16 residues. In DNA, the CDR3 is TGTGCCAGCAGTTCTCCCGGGACAGGTCTGTCCTACGAGCAGTACTTC. Its protein product is CASSSPGTGLSYEQYF.

The rearrangement joins TRBV7-6 to TRBJ2-1; 7 nucleotides agree with TRBD1. Germline values: CDR1 SGHVS, CDR2 FNYEAQ. V lost 5 bases and J lost 4; bases outside the gene matches: 2. This CDR3 region has 13 residues. The CDR3 DNA reads as TGTGCCAGCAGCAGGGACAGATACAATGAGCAGTTCTTC. It codes for CASSRDRYNEQFF.

The genes are TRBV29-1 and TRBJ2-5; 8 bases agree with TRBD1. Germline assignment: CDR1 SQVTM and CDR2 ANQGSEA. V lost 7 bases to trimming and J lost 11 bases; unmatched junction nucleotides: 6. CDR3 length: 10 residues. CDR3 coding DNA: TGCAGCGGTGGACAGGGCCCTCAGTACTTC. It codes for CSGGQGPQYF.

The V gene is TRBV7-2, the J gene TRBJ2-7, with D tentatively TRBD1 (8 bases). The CDR3 contains 15 residues. Looked up from germline, CDR1 is SGHTA and CDR2 is FQGNSA. The V gene lost 5 bases and the J gene lost 4 bases, with 18 bases spanning the gap. CDR3 sequence reads: CASSTQGGVGYEQYF. CDR3 DNA sequence: TGTGCCAGCAGCACACAGGGGGGGGTGGGATACGAGCAGTACTTC.

The J gene is TRBJ1-1, the V gene TRBV25-1; D unclear. Germline V gives CDR1 MGHDK, CDR2 SYGVNS. V lost 6 bases to trimming and J lost 6 bases, with 14 bases between them. The CDR3 is 13 amino acids. The CDR3 loop is CASRDQLGAEAFF. The CDR3 DNA reads TGTGCCAGCAGAGATCAACTTGGAGCTGAAGCTTTCTTT.

Turning to this clone: The identical CDR3 is also encoded by other nucleotide sequences in the sample. J is TRBJ1-3 and V is TRBV5-1; unclear D gene. Germline V gene lookup returns CDR1 SGHRS and CDR2 YFSETQ. The CDR3 loop spans 13 amino acids. V shed 3 bases and J shed 1 base, with 5 bases lying between them. The CDR3 sequence is CASSSGSGNTIYF. DNA of the CDR3: TGCGCCAGCAGCTCGGGATCTGGAAACACCATATATTTT.

This chain uses TRBV27 with TRBJ2-7, with TRBD1 identical over 9 bases. This CDR3 has 14 amino acids. Trimming removed 8 bases from V and 5 bases from J; junction bases left unmatched: 10. Per the germline V gene, CDR1 is MNHEY and CDR2 is SMNVEV (reference sequence). The CDR3 here is CASGAGTGTHEQYF. CDR3 coding DNA: TGTGCCAGCGGGGCCGGGACAGGGACACACGAGCAGTACTTC.

This clone was seen a single time. The chain links TRBV18 to TRBJ1-2; TRBD1 matches 9 bases. Germline V gene sequence: CDR1 KGHSH, CDR2 LQKENI. With 5 bases clipped from V and 4 bases from J, the junction kept 11 bases outside the gene matches. This CDR3 region has 16 residues. The DNA of the CDR3 is TGTGCCAGCTCAGCGACTACAGGGGGCATTGGCTATGGCTACACCTTC. This gives the protein CASSATTGGIGYGYTF.

The rearrangement joins TRBV6-5 to TRBJ2-2; D remains ambiguous. CDR1 and CDR2 (germline): MNHEY, SVGAGI. V gave up 5 bases and J gave up 1 base, with 5 bases separating them. CDR3 size: 13 residues. The CDR3 spells CASSPRNTGELFF. CDR3 DNA sequence: TGTGCCAGCAGTCCCAGGAACACCGGGGAGCTGTTTTTT.

This clone was picked up one time. This chain joins TRBV6-5 and TRBJ1-5, with 9 bases identical to TRBD1. J lost 8 bases, V lost 4 bases, and 6 bases had no gene match. The CDR3 is made up of 14 amino acids. Germline V gives CDR1 MNHEY, CDR2 SVGAGI. The CDR3 protein is CASSWTGEGEPQHF. The CDR3 DNA reads TGTGCCAGCAGTTGGACAGGGGAGGGTGAGCCCCAGCATTTT.

This clone was detected once. The rearrangement uses TRBV7-3 and TRBJ2-1, with D perhaps matching TRBD2 (6 bases). CDR1 is SGHTA, CDR2 FQGTGA, per germline. With 7 bases removed from V and 9 bases from J, the gap between germline ends came to 16 bases. This CDR3 has 13 residues. This chain's CDR3 is CASTGGMSGEQFF. DNA for the CDR3: TGTGCCAGCACCGGAGGGATGTCTGGTGAGCAGTTCTTC.

Only one count was recorded for this clone. The rearrangement uses TRBV30 and TRBJ2-7; D gene uncertain. From germline, CDR1 is GTSNPN and CDR2 SVGIG (reference sequence). Trimming removed 2 bases from V and 4 bases from J, with 6 bases in between. This CDR3 is built from 11 residues. The chain's CDR3 is CAWSSQYEQYF. CDR3 DNA: TGTGCCTGGAGTTCCCAGTACGAGCAGTACTTC.

CDR3 in DNA: TGTGCCAGCAGTTTAATCGACTATCCCGGGGATACGCAGTATTTT. Protein product: CASSLIDYPGDTQYF. This chain links TRBV6-1 with TRBJ2-3, with D possibly TRBD2 on 5 matching bases. V was clipped by 5 bases and J by 6 bases, with 18 bases between them. The CDR3 contains 15 residues. Germline CDR1 and CDR2: MNHNS and SASEGT.

The chain employs TRBV6-1 and TRBJ1-5; D is perhaps TRBD1 (5 bases). The V end was cut by 4 bases, the J end by 1 base, with 11 bases between. CDR3 length: 15 residues. The germline gives CDR1 MNHNS, CDR2 SASEGT. The CDR3 region is CASSAQQASNQPQHF. CDR3 coding DNA: TGTGCCAGCAGTGCTCAACAGGCAAGCAATCAGCCCCAGCATTTT.

The gene calls are TRBV19 and TRBJ2-5; a weak D match, TRBD2 (5 bases). The V end was cut by 1 base, the J end by 1 base, with 16 bases between. Germline V CDR1 and CDR2: LNHDA, SQIVND (reference sequence). The CDR3 runs 17 residues. The CDR3 sequence: CASSIVYRAETQETQYF. Here the CDR3 DNA reads TGTGCCAGTAGTATAGTCTATCGAGCGGAGACCCAAGAGACCCAGTACTTC.

Ten or more counts support this clone. V is TRBV2 and J is TRBJ1-2; D not resolved. V was shortened by 2 bases and J by 0 bases, with 7 bases between the two germline ends. From germline, CDR1 is SNHLY and CDR2 FYNNEI. This CDR3 contains 14 residues. CDR3 bases: TGTGCCAGCAGTGAATATTTGTCTAACTATGGCTACACCTTC. Amino acids: CASSEYLSNYGYTF.

The chain carries TRBV6-5 and TRBJ2-7; D ambiguous. This CDR3 is 11 amino acids long. The V end was cut by 6 bases, the J end by 3 bases, with 6 bases between. Per the germline V gene, CDR1 is MNHEY and CDR2 is SVGAGI. CDR3 DNA: TGTGCCAGCAGGAGAGACTACGAGCAGTACTTC. Protein product: CASRRDYEQYF.